Below, 9 T cell receptor beta chains from the same sample are listed, as sequenced in a study of CD8 T cells in Susac syndrome. RNA, at roughly 0.45 to 1 ug, was reverse transcribed with random hexamers. TCRdb reanalysed the immunoSEQ multiplex PCR reads using MiXCR and keeps one entry per CDR3 protein. Of about 150,000 distinct CDR3 sequences listed, roughly 95% are singletons. The sequenced material came from CD8+ T cells from PBMCs. These receptors all stem from a human donor with multiple sclerosis.

The V gene is TRBV14, the J gene TRBJ2-1, with D uncertain. V lost 9 bases to trimming and J lost 0 bases, with 12 bases between them. The CDR3 length is 14 residues. CDR1 and CDR2 (germline): SGHDN, FVKESK. CDR3 DNA: TGTGCCAGATATCACCCCCGCTCCTACAATGAGCAGTTCTTC. The encoded protein is CARYHPRSYNEQFF.

J is TRBJ2-1 and V is TRBV7-9; 7 bases align to TRBD1. Unmatched junction bases numbered 8, after V lost 6 bases and J lost 6 bases. The germline CDR1 and CDR2 sequences are SEHNR and FQNEAQ (reference sequence). The CDR3 consists of 14 residues. The CDR3 nucleotides are TGTGCCAGCAGACCAAAACGGACAGGCAATGAGCAGTTCTTC. It codes for CASRPKRTGNEQFF.

The CDR3: CASSPKTGSDYGYTF. As DNA, the CDR3 is TGTGCCAGCAGCCCCAAGACAGGGTCGGACTATGGCTACACCTTC. The chain employs TRBV7-8 and TRBJ1-2, with 7 bases lining up with TRBD1. The CDR3 loop spans 15 amino acids. CDR1 is SGHVS and CDR2 is FQNEAQ in the germline V gene. Trimming removed 5 bases from V and 3 bases from J; junction bases left unmatched: 9.

This chain links TRBV25-1 with TRBJ1-6; no definite D call. The CDR3 extends over 14 amino acids. The germline V gene has CDR1 MGHDK and CDR2 SYGVNS. V lost 7 bases and J lost 0, with 7 bases in between. This CDR3 is CASTRSSYNSPLHF. As DNA, the CDR3 is TGTGCCAGCACTAGGAGCTCCTATAATTCACCCCTCCACTTT.

This clonotype was counted a single time. The chain combines TRBV19 with TRBJ1-6; no clear D gene. Germline values: CDR1 LNHDA, CDR2 SQIVND (reference sequence). The V end lost 4 bases, the J end lost 10 bases, and 14 bases lay between the germline ends. The CDR3 sequence is 14 residues long. The CDR3 sequence: CASSREVAMSPLHF. The CDR3, as DNA: TGTGCCAGTAGTAGGGAGGTAGCTATGTCACCCCTCCACTTT.

The CDR3 sequence: CASSSSGDGLDIQYF. Here the CDR3 DNA reads TGTGCCAGCAGCTCGTCGGGGGACGGTTTAGACATTCAGTACTTC. The chain employs TRBV7-2 and TRBJ2-4, with a tentative D call TRBD2 (6 bases). CDR1 is SGHTA, CDR2 FQGNSA, per germline. V lost 4 bases and J lost 8, with 18 bases in between. This CDR3 has 15 residues. Full variable domain (missing parts from reference TRBV7-2 and TRBJ2-4): GAGVSQSPSNKVTEKGKDVELRCDPISGHTALYWYRQSLGQGLEFLIYFQGNSAPDKSGLPSDRFSAERTGGSVSTLTIQRTQQEDSAVYLCASSSSGDGLDIQYFGAGTRLSVL.

The CDR3 is CSARDRGTEAFF. DNA for the CDR3: TGCAGTGCAAGGGACAGGGGGACTGAAGCTTTCTTT. This chain joins TRBV20-1 and TRBJ1-1; TRBD1 matches at 11 bases. V was clipped by 6 bases and J by 5 bases; unmatched bases: 2. CDR1 is DFQATT, CDR2 SNEGSKA, per germline (reference sequence). The CDR3 runs to 12 residues.

This chain connects TRBV4-1 to TRBJ1-1, with D hard to call. The CDR3 has 13 residues. The germline gives CDR1 MGHRA, CDR2 YSYEKL. Between the trimmed V and J ends, which lost 2 bases and 1 base, there was a span of 5 bases. CDR3 nucleotides: TGCGCCAGCAGCCAAAAGAGGAACACTGAAGCTTTCTTT. Translation gives CASSQKRNTEAFF.

This sequence joins TRBV27 and TRBJ2-7; the D is unclear. The CDR3 covers 13 residues. V was cut by 2 bases and J by 0 bases, with 5 bases left in between. Germline CDR1 MNHEY, CDR2 SMNVEV (reference sequence). CDR3 DNA sequence: TGTGCCAGCAGTTTAACACACTCCTACGAGCAGTACTTC. Its translation: CASSLTHSYEQYF.